A selection of T cell receptor beta chains follows, all from one sample in a study of T cells in Graves' hyperthyroidism and ophthalmopathy. From the multiplex PCR reads, TCRdb called clonotypes with MiXCR, one entry per CDR3 protein. The sample has hundreds of thousands of distinct CDR3 sequences; 16% are singletons. Sequencing was carried out using blood. These receptors originate from a woman under 40 with Graves' hyperthyroidism. The CDR3 runs from the conserved cysteine through the conserved F or W. D genes are given only for firm matches. Clone sizes are given selectively: once, few, many, or a class where the clone is expanded.

V gene: TRBV20-1
clone size: few
J gene: TRBJ1-5
D gene: NA
CDR3 protein: CSATPNRVLGNQPQHF
CDR3 DNA: TGCAGTGCTACCCCAAACAGGGTGTTGGGCAATCAGCCCCAGCATTTT

V gene: TRBV20-1
clone size: few
J gene: TRBJ2-2
D gene: NA
CDR3 protein: CSARDTHGGNTGELFF
CDR3 DNA: TGCAGTGCTAGAGACACGCACGGGGGGAACACCGGGGAGCTGTTTTTT

V gene: TRBV7-9
clone size: many
J gene: TRBJ2-1
D gene: NA
CDR3 protein: CASSPTHNEQFF
CDR3 DNA: TGTGCCAGCAGCCCCACCCACAATGAGCAGTTCTTC

V gene: TRBV12-3/TRBV12-4
clone size: many
J gene: TRBJ2-1
D gene: TRBD2
CDR3 protein: CASSPSPGGPDEQFF
CDR3 DNA: TGTGCCAGCAGCCCTAGCCCGGGAGGGCCGGATGAGCAGTTCTTC

V gene: TRBV7-9
clone size: many
J gene: TRBJ1-2
D gene: TRBD1
CDR3 protein: CASSYGQDPRGYTF
CDR3 DNA: TGTGCCAGCAGCTATGGACAGGACCCTCGAGGCTACACCTTC

V gene: TRBV6-1
clone size: many
J gene: TRBJ1-5
D gene: TRBD1
CDR3 protein: CASSGQGIQPQHF
CDR3 DNA: TGTGCCAGCAGTGGACAGGGAATTCAGCCCCAGCATTTT

V gene: TRBV19
clone size: few
J gene: TRBJ2-5
D gene: TRBD2
CDR3 protein: CASSIAGGSRETQYF
CDR3 DNA: TGTGCCAGTAGTATAGCGGGAGGGTCTCGAGAGACCCAGTACTTC

V gene: TRBV6-2/TRBV6-3
clone size: many
J gene: TRBJ1-1
D gene: NA
CDR3 protein: CASSYSDLTEAFF
CDR3 DNA: TGTGCCAGCAGTTACTCGGACCTCACTGAAGCTTTCTTT

V gene: TRBV18
clone size: NA
J gene: TRBJ2-7
D gene: NA
CDR3 protein: CASSPREGSPYEQYF
CDR3 DNA: TGTGCCAGCTCACCACGCGAAGGTAGTCCCTACGAGCAGTACTTC

V gene: TRBV2
clone size: NA
J gene: TRBJ2-1
D gene: NA
CDR3 protein: CASRRQGGLTYNEQFF
CDR3 DNA: TGTGCCAGCAGGAGACAGGGAGGGCTGACATACAATGAGCAGTTCTTC

V gene: TRBV24-1
clone size: NA
J gene: TRBJ1-2
D gene: TRBD1
CDR3 protein: CATSDPGTGPGGYTF
CDR3 DNA: TGTGCCACCAGTGATCCTGGGACAGGCCCTGGTGGCTACACCTTC

V gene: TRBV9
clone size: NA
J gene: TRBJ2-1
D gene: TRBD2
CDR3 protein: CASSVGSGSIYNEQFF
CDR3 DNA: TGTGCCAGCAGCGTAGGTAGCGGGAGTATCTACAATGAGCAGTTCTTC

V gene: TRBV6-4
clone size: few
J gene: TRBJ1-2
D gene: NA
CDR3 protein: CATLVLVRGGYGYTF
CDR3 DNA: TGTGCCACCCTCGTATTAGTCAGGGGAGGCTATGGCTACACCTTC

V gene: TRBV18
clone size: NA
J gene: TRBJ2-3
D gene: TRBD2
CDR3 protein: CAGSTSGTDTQYF
CDR3 DNA: TGTGCCGGCTCCACTAGCGGGACAGATACGCAGTATTTT

V gene: TRBV7-2
clone size: many
J gene: TRBJ2-3
D gene: TRBD2
CDR3 protein: CASSLVSGRVTDTQYF
CDR3 DNA: TGTGCCAGCAGCTTGGTTAGCGGGCGGGTGACAGATACGCAGTATTTT

V gene: TRBV24-1
clone size: many
J gene: TRBJ2-2
D gene: TRBD1
CDR3 protein: CATDARTGTGELFF
CDR3 DNA: TGTGCCACTGACGCGCGGACAGGGACCGGGGAGCTGTTTTTT

V gene: TRBV6-1
clone size: NA
J gene: TRBJ1-6
D gene: TRBD1
CDR3 protein: CASSDRGPLHF
CDR3 DNA: TGTGCCAGCAGCGACAGGGGACCCCTCCACTTT

V gene: TRBV5-1
clone size: few
J gene: TRBJ2-2
D gene: NA
CDR3 protein: CASRGLQIGIGELFF
CDR3 DNA: TGCGCCAGCAGGGGCCTTCAGATTGGGATCGGGGAGCTGTTTTTT

V gene: TRBV4-1
clone size: NA
J gene: TRBJ2-4
D gene: NA
CDR3 protein: CASSPIRVDIQYF
CDR3 DNA: TGCGCCAGCAGCCCCATCCGGGTGGACATTCAGTACTTC